The 16 T cell receptor beta chains presented below share a single source sample, sequenced in a study of Ad26.COV2.S vaccination and SARS-CoV-2 variants. Data came from immunoSEQ multiplex PCR; TCRdb stores just in-frame clones and leaves some out. The top ten hold roughly 6% of the sample, which has around 340,000 clones, around 90% seen once. Treatment meaning: roughly 18 received Ad26.COV2.S at low or high dose, single or two shots; 5 received placebo; per-sample allocation not given. Samples came from day 63 after the first vaccine or placebo injection. The sample was peripheral blood, taken in a trial of Ad26.COV2.S vaccine versus placebo. All receptors come from a person between 18 and 59 years old who received the Ad26.COV2.S COVID-19 vaccine or a placebo.

As for this clone: Other DNA variants within this sample encode the same CDR3. V and J are TRBV5-4 and TRBJ2-5, with 11 bases identical to TRBD2. The CDR3 covers 15 residues. Germline V gene data show CDR1 as SGHNT and CDR2 as YYREEE (reference sequence). Trimming took 2 bases from V and 2 from J; bases not matched to a gene: 2. CDR3 sequence (DNA): TGTGCCAGCAGCTTAAGACTAGCGGGACAAGAGACCCAGTACTTC. It yields the protein CASSLRLAGQETQYF. Filled out from reference TRBV5-4 and TRBJ2-5, the complete variable domain reads ETGVTQSPTHLIKTRGQQVTLRCSSQSGHNTVSWYQQALGQGPQFIFQYYREEENGRGNFPPRFSGLQFPNYSSELNVNALELDDSALYLCASSLRLAGQETQYFGPGTRLLVL.

The genes are TRBV5-4 and TRBJ1-6; 7 bases line up with TRBD1. Germline loops: CDR1 SGHNT, CDR2 YYREEE (reference sequence). The junction had 6 bases not matched to a gene; V was cut back by 0 bases and J by 9 bases. This CDR3 is built from 15 residues. The CDR3 bases are TGTGCCAGCAGCTTGGAGGGGGCAGGGGTTTCACCCCTCCACTTT. Protein product: CASSLEGAGVSPLHF. The whole variable domain, filled in from reference TRBV5-4 and TRBJ1-6, reads ETGVTQSPTHLIKTRGQQVTLRCSSQSGHNTVSWYQQALGQGPQFIFQYYREEENGRGNFPPRFSGLQFPNYSSELNVNALELDDSALYLCASSLEGAGVSPLHFGNGTRLTVT.

About this clone itself: The sample holds other DNA sequences that translate to the same CDR3. The chain carries TRBV10-3 and TRBJ1-6, with 10 bases aligning to TRBD1. The trim removed 6 bases at V and 7 bases at J, leaving 3 bases unmatched. There are 14 residues in the CDR3. The germline V gene has CDR1 ENHRY and CDR2 SYGVKD. CDR3 sequence (DNA): TGTGCCATCAGGGGGACAGGGGACAATTCACCCCTCCACTTT. Translating it yields CAIRGTGDNSPLHF.

V gene TRBV27 combines with J gene TRBJ1-5; D gene unclear. The CDR3 runs 14 residues. Germline V gene data show CDR1 as MNHEY and CDR2 as SMNVEV (reference sequence). Trimming took 4 bases from V and 0 from J, leaving 7 bases between them. CDR3 sequence: CASSYSFSNQPQHF. The DNA of the CDR3 is TGTGCCAGCAGTTACAGCTTTAGCAATCAGCCCCAGCATTTT.

V gene TRBV19 combines with J gene TRBJ1-2; TRBD1 matches at 7 bases. The CDR3 sequence is 16 residues long. V was pared by 7 bases and J by 5 bases, with 16 bases of the junction left unmatched. The germline CDR1 and CDR2 sequences are LNHDA and SQIVND (reference sequence). The chain's CDR3 is CASTLSHRGIGYGYTF. The CDR3 region has the DNA TGTGCCAGTACCCTCTCCCACAGGGGAATTGGGTATGGCTACACCTTC.

The chain joins TRBV7-2 to TRBJ2-1, with a tentative D call TRBD1 (7 bases). The CDR3 is 14 amino acids. V gave up 11 bases and J gave up 0 bases, with 14 bases separating them. Germline values: CDR1 SGHTA, CDR2 FQGNSA. CDR3 bases: TGTGCCCTGGAGGGGGCGGACTCCTACAATGAGCAGTTCTTC. Its protein product is CALEGADSYNEQFF.

Of note for this clone: The same CDR3 is also encoded by other DNA sequences in this sample. The chain uses TRBV7-3 and TRBJ1-6, with a weak D call TRBD1 (6 bases). The CDR3 has 14 residues. Trimming cost V 5 bases and J 4 bases, with 9 bases left between them. The V gene's germline CDR1 is SGHTA and CDR2 FQGTGA. The CDR3, as DNA: TGTGCCAGCAGCCTAGGGGGGTATAATTCACCCCTCCACTTT. Translating gives CASSLGGYNSPLHF.

Comment on this clone: Other DNA sequences from this sample encode an identical CDR3 as well. The genes are TRBV27 and TRBJ1-3, with D perhaps TRBD1 (5 bases). Germline V gene sequence: CDR1 MNHEY, CDR2 SMNVEV (reference sequence). Trimming removed 3 bases at V and 4 bases at J, with 7 bases between. There are 13 residues in the CDR3. DNA of the CDR3: TGTGCCAGCAGTTTGACAGACGGAAACACCATATATTTT. It specifies CASSLTDGNTIYF.

V and J are TRBV6-5 and TRBJ1-4; weak D call: TRBD1 (6 bases). The CDR3 contains 14 residues. Germline assignment: CDR1 MNHEY and CDR2 SVGAGI. V lost 7 bases and J 9 bases, leaving 18 bases between the germline ends. In DNA form, the CDR3 reads TGTGCCAGCAAGGAAATCGGGGGCGGAAAAAAACTGTTTTTT. As protein: CASKEIGGGKKLFF.

The rearrangement links TRBV6-6 to TRBJ1-5; D is uncertain. Germline V gene lookup returns CDR1 MNHNY and CDR2 SVGAGI (reference sequence). The CDR3 extends over 14 amino acids. The V and J ends lost 0 bases and 4 bases respectively, with 7 bases between them. The CDR3 sequence: CASSYSKGNQPQHF. In DNA form, the CDR3 reads TGTGCCAGCAGTTACTCGAAAGGGAATCAGCCCCAGCATTTT.

The chain recombines TRBV7-2 with TRBJ2-7; D ambiguous. The CDR3 extends over 13 amino acids. The V end lost 5 bases, the J end lost 2 bases, and 10 bases lay between the germline ends. Germline values: CDR1 SGHTA, CDR2 FQGNSA. The CDR3 coding sequence is TGTGCCAGCAGCCCGCGGAAACCCTACGAGCAGTACTTC. It encodes CASSPRKPYEQYF.

The chain couples TRBV7-9 to TRBJ1-6, with a weak D call TRBD1 (5 bases). V lost 2 bases and J lost 5, with 10 bases in between. Germline V gene data show CDR1 as SEHNR and CDR2 as FQNEAQ (reference sequence). The CDR3 loop spans 15 amino acids. In DNA form, the CDR3 reads TGTGCCAGCAGCTTATACGACAGCGATAATTCACCCCTCCACTTT. Translating it yields CASSLYDSDNSPLHF.

The chain recombines TRBV11-3 with TRBJ1-1, with 10 nucleotides matching TRBD1. The length of the CDR3 is 16 residues. Germline assignment: CDR1 SGHNT and CDR2 YENEEA. The V gene end was trimmed by 5 bases and the J gene end by 1 base; junction bases not matched to a gene: 7. CDR3 amino acids: CASSLRTGGRNTEAFF. The CDR3 DNA reads as TGTGCCAGCAGCCTCCGGACAGGGGGACGGAACACTGAAGCTTTCTTT.

V is TRBV4-2 and J is TRBJ2-1; D might be TRBD2 (6 bases). The CDR3 has 17 amino acids. CDR1 is LGHNA and CDR2 is YNFKEQ in the germline V gene. V was pared by 1 base and J by 6 bases, with 19 bases between. The CDR3 bases are TGTGCCAGCAGCCAAGGGGGTTTAACGGGGGTGGGCAATGAGCAGTTCTTC. The encoded protein is CASSQGGLTGVGNEQFF.

As concerns this clone: The sample has other DNA sequences that encode this CDR3 too. The genes are TRBV5-1 and TRBJ2-2, with 9 bases that match TRBD1. Unmatched junction bases numbered 3, after V lost 2 bases and J lost 1 base. CDR1 and CDR2 (germline): SGHRS, YFSETQ. The CDR3 runs 16 residues. The CDR3 protein is CASSLAGQGNTGELFF. DNA for the CDR3: TGCGCCAGCAGCTTAGCGGGACAGGGGAACACCGGGGAGCTGTTTTTT.

The chain is built from TRBV6-2 or TRBV6-3 and TRBJ2-4; D is possibly TRBD1 or TRBD2 (5 bases each). CDR1 and CDR2 from the germline V gene are MNHEY and SVGEGT. This CDR3 comprises 17 residues. The germline V and J ends were trimmed by 0 bases and 0 bases, with 12 bases remaining between them. The CDR3 bases are TGTGCCAGCAGTTACTCCCTCAGGGACCTAGCCAAAAACATTCAGTACTTC. As protein: CASSYSLRDLAKNIQYF.